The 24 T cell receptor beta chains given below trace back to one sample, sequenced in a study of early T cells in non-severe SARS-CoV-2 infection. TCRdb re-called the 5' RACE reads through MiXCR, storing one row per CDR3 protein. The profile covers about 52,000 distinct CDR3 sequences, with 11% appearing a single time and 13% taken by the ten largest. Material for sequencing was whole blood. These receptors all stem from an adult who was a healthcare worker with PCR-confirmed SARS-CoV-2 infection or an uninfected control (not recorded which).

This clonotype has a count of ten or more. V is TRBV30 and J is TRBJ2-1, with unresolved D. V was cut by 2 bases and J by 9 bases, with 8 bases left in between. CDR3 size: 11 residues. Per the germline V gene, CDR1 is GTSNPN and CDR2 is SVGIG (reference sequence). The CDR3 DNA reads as TGTGCCTGGAGTCCTACGGGTGAGCAGTTCTTC. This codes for CAWSPTGEQFF.

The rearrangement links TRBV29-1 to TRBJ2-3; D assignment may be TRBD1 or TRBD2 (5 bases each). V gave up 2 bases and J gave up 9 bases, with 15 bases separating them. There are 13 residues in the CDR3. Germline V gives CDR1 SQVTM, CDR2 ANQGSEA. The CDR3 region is CSVETGTVGTQYF. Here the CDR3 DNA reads TGCAGCGTTGAAACGGGGACGGTTGGGACGCAGTATTTT.

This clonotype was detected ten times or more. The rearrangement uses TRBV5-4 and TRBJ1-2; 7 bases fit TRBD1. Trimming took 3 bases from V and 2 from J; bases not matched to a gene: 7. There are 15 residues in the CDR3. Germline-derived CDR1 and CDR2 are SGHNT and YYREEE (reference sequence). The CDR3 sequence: CASSSYRGSNYGYTF. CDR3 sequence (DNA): TGTGCCAGCAGCTCGTACAGGGGCTCGAACTATGGCTACACCTTC. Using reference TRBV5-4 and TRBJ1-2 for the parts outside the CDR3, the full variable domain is ETGVTQSPTHLIKTRGQQVTLRCSSQSGHNTVSWYQQALGQGPQFIFQYYREEENGRGNFPPRFSGLQFPNYSSELNVNALELDDSALYLCASSSYRGSNYGYTFGSGTRLTVV.

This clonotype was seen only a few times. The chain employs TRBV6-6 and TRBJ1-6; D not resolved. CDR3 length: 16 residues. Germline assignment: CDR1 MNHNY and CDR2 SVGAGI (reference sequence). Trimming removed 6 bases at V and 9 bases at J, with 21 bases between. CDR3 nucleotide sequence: TGTGCCAGCAGCCCCGGGAGAGAAGGCGGTGGTTCACCCCTCCACTTT. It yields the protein CASSPGREGGGSPLHF.

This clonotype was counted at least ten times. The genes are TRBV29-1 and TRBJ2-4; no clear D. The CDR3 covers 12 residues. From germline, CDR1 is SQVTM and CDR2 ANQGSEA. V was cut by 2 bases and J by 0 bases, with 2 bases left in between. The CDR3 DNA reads TGCAGCGTTGAACTAGCCAAAAACATTCAGTACTTC. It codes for CSVELAKNIQYF.

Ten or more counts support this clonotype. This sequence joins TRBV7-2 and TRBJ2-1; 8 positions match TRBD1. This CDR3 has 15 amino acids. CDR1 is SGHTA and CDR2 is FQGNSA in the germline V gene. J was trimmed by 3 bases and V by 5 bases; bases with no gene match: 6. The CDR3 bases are TGTGCCAGCAGCGTCGGGACAGGCAACTACAATGAGCAGTTCTTC. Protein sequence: CASSVGTGNYNEQFF.

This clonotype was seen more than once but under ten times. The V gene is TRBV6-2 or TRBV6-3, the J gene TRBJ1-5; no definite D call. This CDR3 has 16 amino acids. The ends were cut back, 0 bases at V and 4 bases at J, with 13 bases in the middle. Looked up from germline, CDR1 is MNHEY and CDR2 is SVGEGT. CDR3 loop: CASSYSNGVGNQPQHF. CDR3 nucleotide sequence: TGTGCCAGCAGTTACTCGAACGGGGTGGGGAATCAGCCCCAGCATTTT.

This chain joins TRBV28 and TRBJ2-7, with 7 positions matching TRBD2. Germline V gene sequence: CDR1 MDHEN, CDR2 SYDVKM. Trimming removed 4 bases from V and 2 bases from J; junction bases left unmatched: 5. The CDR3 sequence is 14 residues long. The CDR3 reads CASSSGDYTYEQYF. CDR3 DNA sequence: TGTGCCAGCAGTTCTGGGGACTACACCTACGAGCAGTACTTC. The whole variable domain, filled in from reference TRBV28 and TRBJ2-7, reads DVKVTQSSRYLVKRTGEKVFLECVQDMDHENMFWYRQDPGLGLRLIYFSYDVKMKEKGDIPEGYSVSREKKERFSLILESASTNQTSMYLCASSSGDYTYEQYFGPGTRLTVT.

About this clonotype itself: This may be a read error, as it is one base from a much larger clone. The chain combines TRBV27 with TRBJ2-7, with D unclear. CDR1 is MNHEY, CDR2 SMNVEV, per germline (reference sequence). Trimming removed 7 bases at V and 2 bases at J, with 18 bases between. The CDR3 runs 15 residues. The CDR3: CASIRPPLSPYEQYF. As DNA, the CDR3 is TGTGCCAGCATACGCCCGCCCTTGAGCCCCTACGAGCAGTACTTC.

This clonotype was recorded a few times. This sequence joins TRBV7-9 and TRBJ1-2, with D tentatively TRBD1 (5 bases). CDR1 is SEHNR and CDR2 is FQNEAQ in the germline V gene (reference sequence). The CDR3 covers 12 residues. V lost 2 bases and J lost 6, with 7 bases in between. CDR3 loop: CASSLRGDGYTF. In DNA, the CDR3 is TGTGCCAGCAGCTTAAGAGGGGATGGCTACACCTTC. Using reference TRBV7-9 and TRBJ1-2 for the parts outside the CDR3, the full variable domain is DTGVSQNPRHKITKRGQNVTFRCDPISEHNRLYWYRQTLGQGPEFLTYFQNEAQLEKSRLLSDRFSAERPKGSFSTLEIQRTEQGDSAMYLCASSLRGDGYTFGSGTRLTVV.

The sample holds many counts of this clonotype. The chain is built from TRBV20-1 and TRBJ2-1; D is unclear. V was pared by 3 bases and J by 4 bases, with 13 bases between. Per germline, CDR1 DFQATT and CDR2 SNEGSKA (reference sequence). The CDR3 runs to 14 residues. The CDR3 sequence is CSARTTWVYNEQFF. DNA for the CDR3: TGCAGTGCTAGGACCACTTGGGTATACAATGAGCAGTTCTTC.

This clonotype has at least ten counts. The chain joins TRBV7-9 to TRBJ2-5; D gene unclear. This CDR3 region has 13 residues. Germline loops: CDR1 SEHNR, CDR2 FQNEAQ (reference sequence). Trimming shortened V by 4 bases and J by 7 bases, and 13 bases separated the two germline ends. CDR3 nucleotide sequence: TGTGCCAGCAGCTCATACGGCCTATGGACCCAGTACTTC. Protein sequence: CASSSYGLWTQYF.

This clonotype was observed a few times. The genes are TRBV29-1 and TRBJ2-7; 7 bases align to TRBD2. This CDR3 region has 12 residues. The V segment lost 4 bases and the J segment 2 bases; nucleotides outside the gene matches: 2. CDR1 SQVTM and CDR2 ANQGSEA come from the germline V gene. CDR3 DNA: TGCAGCGTTGGCGGGGGTGCCTACGAGCAGTACTTC. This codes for CSVGGGAYEQYF.

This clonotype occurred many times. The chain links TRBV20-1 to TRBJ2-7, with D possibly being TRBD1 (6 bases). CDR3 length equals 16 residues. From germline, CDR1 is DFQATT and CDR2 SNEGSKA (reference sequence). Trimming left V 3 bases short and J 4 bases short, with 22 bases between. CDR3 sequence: CSASSAVRKQGYEQYF. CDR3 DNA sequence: TGCAGTGCTAGTTCAGCCGTTCGTAAACAGGGTTACGAGCAGTACTTC.

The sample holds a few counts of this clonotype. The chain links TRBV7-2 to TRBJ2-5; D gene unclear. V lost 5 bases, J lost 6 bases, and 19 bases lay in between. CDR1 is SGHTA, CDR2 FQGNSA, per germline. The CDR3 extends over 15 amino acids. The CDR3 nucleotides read TGTGCCAGCAGCCCAAGCCGGGTTGAGAGGAAGACCCAGTACTTC. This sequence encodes CASSPSRVERKTQYF.

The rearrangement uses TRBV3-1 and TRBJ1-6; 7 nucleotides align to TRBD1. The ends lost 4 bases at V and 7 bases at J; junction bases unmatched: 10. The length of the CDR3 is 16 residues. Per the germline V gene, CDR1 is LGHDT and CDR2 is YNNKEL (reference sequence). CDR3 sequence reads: CASSPNPGQKNSPLHF. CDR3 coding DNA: TGTGCCAGCAGCCCAAATCCGGGACAGAAAAATTCACCCCTCCACTTT. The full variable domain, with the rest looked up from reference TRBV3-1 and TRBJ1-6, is DTAVSQTPKYLVTQMGNDKSIKCEQNLGHDTMYWYKQDSKKFLKIMFSYNNKELIINETVPNRFSPKSPDKAHLNLHINSLELGDSAVYFCASSPNPGQKNSPLHFGNGTRLTVT.

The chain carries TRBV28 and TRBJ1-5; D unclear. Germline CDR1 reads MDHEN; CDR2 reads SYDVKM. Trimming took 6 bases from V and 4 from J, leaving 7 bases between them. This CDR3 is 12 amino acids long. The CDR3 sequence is CASRDPNQPQHF. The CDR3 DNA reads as TGTGCCAGCAGGGACCCAAATCAGCCCCAGCATTTT.

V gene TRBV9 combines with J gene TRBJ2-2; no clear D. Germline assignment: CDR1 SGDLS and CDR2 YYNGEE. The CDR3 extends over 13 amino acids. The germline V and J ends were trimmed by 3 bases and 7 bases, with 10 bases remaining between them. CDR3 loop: CASSASPDGELFF. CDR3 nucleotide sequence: TGTGCCAGCAGCGCGTCCCCCGACGGGGAGCTGTTTTTT.

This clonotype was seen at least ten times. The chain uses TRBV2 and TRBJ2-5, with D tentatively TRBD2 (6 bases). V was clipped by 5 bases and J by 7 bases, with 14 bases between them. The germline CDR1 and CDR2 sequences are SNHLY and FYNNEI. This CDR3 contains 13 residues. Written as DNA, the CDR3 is TGTGCCAGCAGTCACCCGGGGGATGCGACCCAGTACTTC. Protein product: CASSHPGDATQYF.

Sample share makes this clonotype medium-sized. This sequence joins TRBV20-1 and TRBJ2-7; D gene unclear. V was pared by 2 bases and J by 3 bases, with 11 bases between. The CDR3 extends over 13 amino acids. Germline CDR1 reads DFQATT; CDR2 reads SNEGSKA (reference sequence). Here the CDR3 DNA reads TGCAGTGCTAGACTCTTACAAAACTACGAGCAGTACTTC. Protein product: CSARLLQNYEQYF.

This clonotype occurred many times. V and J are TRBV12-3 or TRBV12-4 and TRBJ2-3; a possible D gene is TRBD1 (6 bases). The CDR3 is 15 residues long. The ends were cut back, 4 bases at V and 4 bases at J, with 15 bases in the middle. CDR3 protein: CASSYRARLSDTQYF. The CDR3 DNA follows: TGTGCCAGCAGTTACAGGGCTAGGCTCTCAGATACGCAGTATTTT.

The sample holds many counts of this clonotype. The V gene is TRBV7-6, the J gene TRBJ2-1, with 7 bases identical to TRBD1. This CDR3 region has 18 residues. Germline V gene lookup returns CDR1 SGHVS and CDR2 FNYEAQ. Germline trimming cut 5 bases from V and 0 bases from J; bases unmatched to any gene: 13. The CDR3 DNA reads TGTGCCAGCAGCACTCACTATCCGGGACAGAGCTCCTACAATGAGCAGTTCTTC. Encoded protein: CASSTHYPGQSSYNEQFF. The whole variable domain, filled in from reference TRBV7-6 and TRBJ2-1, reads GAGVSQSPRYKVTKRGQDVALRCDPISGHVSLYWYRQALGQGPEFLTYFNYEAQQDKSGLPNDRFSAERPEGSISTLTIQRTEQRDSAMYRCASSTHYPGQSSYNEQFFGPGTRLTVL.

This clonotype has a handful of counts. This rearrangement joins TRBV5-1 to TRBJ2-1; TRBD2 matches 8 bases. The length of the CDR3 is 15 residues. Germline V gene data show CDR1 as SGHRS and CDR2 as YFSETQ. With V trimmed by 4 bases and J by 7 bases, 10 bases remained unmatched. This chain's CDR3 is CASSPSGLELNEQFF. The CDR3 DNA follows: TGCGCCAGCAGCCCGTCGGGACTAGAACTGAATGAGCAGTTCTTC.

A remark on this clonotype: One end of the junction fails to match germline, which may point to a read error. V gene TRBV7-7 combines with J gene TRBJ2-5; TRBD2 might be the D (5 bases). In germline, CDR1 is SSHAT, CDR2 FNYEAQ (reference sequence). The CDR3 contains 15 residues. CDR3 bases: TGTGCTAGCAGCGGCAAACCAGGAATTGCGGAGACCCAGTACTTC. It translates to CASSGKPGIAETQYF. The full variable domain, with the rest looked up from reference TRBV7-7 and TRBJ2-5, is GAGVSQSPRYKVTKRGQDVTLRCDPISSHATLYWYQQALGQGPEFLTYFNYEAQPDKSGLPSDRFSAERPEGSISTLTIQRTEQRDSAMYRCASSGKPGIAETQYFGPGTRLLVL.